The source of this T cell receptor (beta chain) is a study of T cells in localized non-small cell lung cancer. To note about this clone: The antigen is not known.

Generated by immunoSEQ multiplex PCR, the TCRdb table keeps only in-frame clones and is missing some. The sample has about 25,000 clones, 80% to 95% seen once; the top ten hold about 15%. Germline CDR1 reads MNHNS; CDR2 reads SASEGT. Trimming took off 4 bases at V and 7 bases at J, with 11 bases between the two ends. The CDR3 spans 14 residues. The study, taken as a whole, reports: Peak T cell clonality was found in uninvolved adjacent lung, exceeding tumor. Greater T cell density in blood accompanied longer overall survival. When the top 100 tumor clones were examined, a median approximately 59 of them also appeared in the adjacent lung, which was paired and uninvolved.

This chain uses TRBV6-1 with TRBJ1-6, with D possibly TRBD1 on 5 matching bases. The receptor's source is a man aged 35-69 years with stage III squamous cell lung carcinoma. Sequences were derived from peripheral blood, sampled before any cancer treatment. CDR3 in amino acids: CASSAGTGNSPLHF. The CDR3 bases are TGTGCCAGCAGTGCCGGGACGGGAAATTCACCCCTCCACTTT.